This T cell receptor beta chain was identified during a study of cytomegalovirus exposure and HLA in healthy donors. Germline V gives CDR1 MNHNY, CDR2 SVGAGI (reference sequence). CDR3 length: 15 amino acids. About this clone: As yet, its antigen is unknown. A junction boundary mismatches the germline segment, possibly from a read error.

13 Jbeta primers and 60 Vbeta primers were used for the PCR. Using immunoSEQ multiplex PCR, the repertoire was profiled, and TCRdb retains in-frame clones only, with some absent. Of about 160,000 clones in the sample, about 85% were seen once. Regarding the study as a whole: By a later analysis, the bulk of CMV-associated TCR beta chains appeared HLA-restricted. Reports credit the classifier with highly specific, highly sensitive diagnosis of cytomegalovirus status. Later analysis associated a missense DCLRE1C variant with TCR beta V- and J-gene trimming.

This receptor was identified in a man younger than 35 in good health and CMV-seropositive. The rearrangement links TRBV6-6 to TRBJ2-4; 8 bases agree with TRBD1. What was sequenced was PBMCs. The CDR3 nucleotides read TGTGCCAGCTCCTACTTGGACAGGGCGGCAAACAGTCAGTACTTC. This sequence encodes CASSYLDRAANSQYF.